This TCR beta chain emerged from a study of blood T cells in healthy people across ages. CDR1 and CDR2 from the germline V gene are DFQATT and SNEGSKA (reference sequence). V was clipped by 4 bases and J by 7 bases; unmatched bases: 6. There are 14 residues in the CDR3. Study conclusions and caveats: Diversity figures derived from one million T cells were judged to underestimate the true value. Older age went with lower TCR beta diversity per million T cells, in a roughly linear way.

Sample-barcoded 5' priming and a J-beta primer mix drove a second PCR of roughly 6 to 12 cycles. One entry per CDR3 protein, called by TCRdb with MiXCR from the 5' RACE reads. The sample lists 550,000 to 750,000 distinct CDR3 sequences, about 21% seen once, with around 3.4% in the top ten. In the case of this clonotype: The antigen remains unidentified.

The chain links TRBV20-1 to TRBJ1-4; 10 bases agree with TRBD1. The clonotype was recovered from a man between 65 and 85 years old in good health. The material sequenced was blood. The CDR3 region has the DNA TGCAGTGCTAAAGACGGGACAGGGGTTGAAAAACTGTTTTTT. This translates into CSAKDGTGVEKLFF.